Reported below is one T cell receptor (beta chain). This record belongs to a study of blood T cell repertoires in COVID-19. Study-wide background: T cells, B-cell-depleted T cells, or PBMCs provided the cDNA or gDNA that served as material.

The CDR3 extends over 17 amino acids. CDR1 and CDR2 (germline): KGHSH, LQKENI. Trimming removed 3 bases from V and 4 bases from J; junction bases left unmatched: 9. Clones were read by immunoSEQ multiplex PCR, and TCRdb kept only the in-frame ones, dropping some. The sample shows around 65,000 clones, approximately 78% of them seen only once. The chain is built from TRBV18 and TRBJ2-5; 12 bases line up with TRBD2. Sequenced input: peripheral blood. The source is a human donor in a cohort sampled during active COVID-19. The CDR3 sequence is CASSPMTSGSSPETQYF. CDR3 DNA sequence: TGTGCCAGCTCACCCATGACTAGCGGGAGCTCTCCAGAGACCCAGTACTTC.